This TCR beta chain was obtained from a study of T cells in Graves' hyperthyroidism and ophthalmopathy. Study-wide findings and caveats: Most thyroid clonotypes expanded above 0.001 appeared in blood too. Stable hyperthyroidism was told apart from ophthalmopathy by a model built on 13 V-J features.

Template material for amplifying TCR beta CDR3 regions consisted of RNA transcripts. First-round RT-PCR of the TCR CDR3 relied on the HTBI primer set. TCRdb fed the multiplex PCR reads into MiXCR, producing one record per CDR3 protein. The data show 200,000 to 300,000 distinct CDR3 sequences, around 26% seen once. A note on this clonotype: Its antigen remains unidentified. Its ends do not fully match the called genes, so a read error is possible.

Disease duration was under 3 months in the ophthalmopathy patients, who also had a Clinical Activity Score of at least 3 and a NOSPECS grade of at least 4. Diagnostic assessment was based on clinical symptoms, serum thyroxine and TRAb, thyroid ultrasound and orbital computed tomography. Germline V gene data show CDR1 as SGHNT and CDR2 as YYREEE (reference sequence). The CDR3 consists of 17 residues. What was sequenced was blood. The chain carries TRBV5-4 and TRBJ2-7, with TRBD2 matching 7 bases. This sequence was found in a woman in her 40s with Graves' ophthalmopathy. The CDR3 DNA follows: TGTGCCAGCAGCTTGGCCGGTGAGGGCGGGGGTCTTTACGAGCGGTACTTC. It translates to CASSLAGEGGGLYERYF.